The T cell receptor (beta chain) under discussion was sequenced for a study of CD8 T cells in Susac syndrome. TEMRA cells were FACS-enriched, unlike CD8+ and CD4+ T cells, which were negatively isolated. Random hexamers were used to reverse transcribe 0.5 to 1 ug of RNA. A multiplex approach, immunoSEQ multiplex PCR, amplified TCR beta CDR3 across 54 Vbeta and 13 Jbeta. Using its own MiXCR run on the immunoSEQ multiplex PCR reads, TCRdb lists one record per CDR3 protein. This sample has about 290,000 distinct CDR3 sequences; 85% occur once, and the top ten carry 0.2% to 0.25%. The CDR3 is 15 residues long. CDR1 is MNHEY and CDR2 is SMNVEV in the germline V gene (reference sequence). The V and J ends lost 6 bases and 3 bases respectively, with 18 bases between them.

This sequence originates from a human donor with multiple sclerosis. The gene calls are TRBV27 and TRBJ2-7, with D possibly being TRBD1 or TRBD2 (5 bases each). Sequenced: CD8+ T cells from PBMCs. The CDR3 spells CASSLRDPFLYEQYF. The CDR3, as DNA: TGTGCCAGCAGCCTCCGGGACCCCTTTCTCTACGAGCAGTACTTC.